This TCR beta chain stems from a study of blood T cell repertoires in COVID-19 (TCRdb year 2020). Regarding the research as a whole: Collaborator samples came from the United States, Italy and Spain and covered acute and convalescent phases of COVID-19. The material from the prospective study consisted of cDNA or gDNA derived from T cells, B-cell-depleted T cells, or PBMCs. Subjects who had been exposed to COVID-19, were actively infected with it, or had recovered from it provided the deeply sampled blood TCRbeta repertoires that made up the dataset. A freely available public database, intended as a resource for researchers studying the immune response to SARS-CoV-2, is where the repertoires were released. Samples came from the ongoing ImmuneRACE study (first 160 participants) plus 1,254 subjects from 6 global collaborators. Sample metadata almost always included a de-identified subject ID, COVID-19 status, age in years and sex. HLA class I and class II types, where available, came from metadata supplied by the sample provider rather than from assay-based typing.

According to the germline V gene (reference sequence), CDR1 reads WNHNN and CDR2 reads SYGVQD. The CDR3 has 16 amino acids, counting the end cysteine and phenylalanine. Kept here is only the CDR3 DNA, which spans 48 bases and is read in frame from base 1. V is cut back by 4 bases and J by 3 bases, with 7 bases in the junction unmatched. With regard to this clone: What this receptor recognizes is not known. There are no base qualities to consult, and no much larger clone falls within one base.

What the research found in general, with its limitations: The quantity of clinical and demographic metadata differed by source and by participant and was supplied without curation.

At one collaborating source in Seattle, patients were enrolled during active infection and were followed longitudinally through the course of disease. The collaborating institutions used their own protocols to collect whole blood in K2EDTA tubes. For TCRbeta analysis, collaborators shipped samples as frozen whole blood, isolated PBMCs, or DNA extracted from either of those sample types. TCRbeta CDR3 regions were amplified from genomic DNA by means of the immunoSEQ Assay, a bias-controlled multiplex PCR. Per the source publication's procedure: The number of nucleated cells in each sample was estimated from the amplification of reference gene primers within the assay. To quantify the absolute abundance of each unique TCRbeta CDR3 rearrangement, sequence reads were collapsed and filtered. For each sample, productive Simpson clonality was calculated by taking the square root of Simpson's diversity index across productive rearrangements. Here the immuneACCESS table is served through TCRdb, limited to in-frame sequences with V and J called. Missing clones are a known gap in these copies; in checked studies unresolved V genes cover under half, and the rest lacks a known reason. V and J calls and clone size follow that table, whereas D and trimming were derived from the DNA. Recorded for this sample are more than 250,000 clones; over 80% of them occurred a single time. 6.3% of the sample comes from the top ten.

The specimen sequenced was peripheral blood. This chain joins TRBV10-1 to TRBJ2-2; 8 central nucleotides agree with TRBD2. This TCR was sampled from a woman between 45 and 60 years old with COVID-19, enrolled during active disease. The nucleotide sequence is TGCGCCAGCAGTGCCGGTCTAGCGGGCGACACCGGGGAGCTGTTTTTT. Translated, this gives CASSAGLAGDTGELFF.